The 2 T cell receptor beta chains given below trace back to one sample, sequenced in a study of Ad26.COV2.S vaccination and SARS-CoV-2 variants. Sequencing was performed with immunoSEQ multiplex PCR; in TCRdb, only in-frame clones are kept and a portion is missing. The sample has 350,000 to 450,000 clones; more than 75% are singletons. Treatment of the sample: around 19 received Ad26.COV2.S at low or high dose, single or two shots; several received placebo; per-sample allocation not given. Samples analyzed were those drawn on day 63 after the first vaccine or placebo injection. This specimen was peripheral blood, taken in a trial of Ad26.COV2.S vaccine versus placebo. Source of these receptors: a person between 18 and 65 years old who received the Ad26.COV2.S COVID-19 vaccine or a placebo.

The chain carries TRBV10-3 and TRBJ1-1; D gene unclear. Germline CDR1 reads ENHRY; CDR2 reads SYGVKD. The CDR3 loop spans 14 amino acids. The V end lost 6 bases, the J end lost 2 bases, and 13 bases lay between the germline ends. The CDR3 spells CAISVGTLNTEAFF. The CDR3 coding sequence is TGTGCCATCAGCGTGGGAACACTAAACACTGAAGCTTTCTTT.

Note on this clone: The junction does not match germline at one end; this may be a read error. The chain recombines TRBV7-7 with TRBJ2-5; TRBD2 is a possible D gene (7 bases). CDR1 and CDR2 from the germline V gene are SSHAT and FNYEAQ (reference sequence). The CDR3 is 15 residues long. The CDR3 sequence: CASSHPKGGTETQYF. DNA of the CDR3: TGTGCTAGCAGCCACCCTAAGGGGGGGACCGAGACCCAGTACTTC.